The 3 T cell receptor beta chains listed next were all sequenced from one sample in a study of blood T cell repertoires in COVID-19. Only in-frame clones appear in the TCRdb table, and some are missing; sequencing was by immunoSEQ multiplex PCR. The sample has roughly 230,000 clones, 85% to 90% seen once. The sequencing sample was made of peripheral blood. The receptors here all came from a woman aged 55-69 years with COVID-19, enrolled during active disease.

Notes on this clone: Distinct nucleotide sequences in the sample also encode this CDR3. The chain carries TRBV10-3 and TRBJ1-2, with 9 bases identical to TRBD1. Germline V lookup: CDR1 ENHRY, CDR2 SYGVKD. Trimming cost V 3 bases and J 4 bases; bases outside gene matches: 3. This CDR3 comprises 14 residues. The CDR3 DNA reads TGTGCCATCAGTGAAGGACAGGGGAGCTATGGCTACACCTTC. Translating it yields CAISEGQGSYGYTF.

This chain connects TRBV3-1 (or the pseudogene TRBV3-2) to TRBJ1-1; D is uncertain. Trimming took 7 bases from V and 1 from J, leaving 13 bases between them. Germline CDR1 is LGHDT and CDR2 is YNNKEL (reference sequence). CDR3 length: 14 residues. The chain's CDR3 is CASTPHRPNTEAFF. CDR3 DNA sequence: TGTGCCAGCACCCCACACAGACCGAACACTGAAGCTTTCTTT.

This chain links TRBV6-1 with TRBJ1-6; 11 nucleotides agree with TRBD1. The CDR3 length is 18 residues. Germline V gene data show CDR1 as MNHNS and CDR2 as SASEGT. V was pared by 7 bases and J by 0 bases, with 8 bases of the junction left unmatched. This CDR3 reads CASTESGTGGSYNSPLHF. CDR3 bases: TGTGCCAGCACTGAGTCGGGGACAGGGGGCTCCTATAATTCACCCCTCCACTTT.